This TCR beta chain was recovered during a study of beta chain features in type 1 diabetes. Study-level points and caveats: In all four CD4+ subsets, TCRB CDR3 length was significantly, moderately reduced in type 1 diabetes.

The CDR3 has 13 amino acids. Trimming stripped 6 bases from V and 4 bases from J, with 12 bases between. Germline lookup yields CDR1 LNHDA and CDR2 SQIVND (reference sequence). This clone was picked up a small number of times. What it binds is not known. The isolated RNA, all of it, was reverse transcribed, so expressed TCRB transcripts were what got sequenced. The repertoire was sequenced with immunoSEQ multiplex PCR; TCRdb's copy has only in-frame clones and lacks some. The sample comprises about 160,000 clones, 6.5% to 10% of which are singletons, and around 0.5% rests with the top ten. The sequence was obtained from a woman aged 18 to 35 with type 1 diabetes. The sequencing sample was made of central memory CD4+ T cells from blood. This chain joins TRBV19 and TRBJ1-1, with a possible D match to TRBD1 (5 bases). The CDR3 bases are TGTGCCAGTAGACGCCCGGGGGGCACTGAAGCTTTCTTT. This translates into CASRRPGGTEAFF.